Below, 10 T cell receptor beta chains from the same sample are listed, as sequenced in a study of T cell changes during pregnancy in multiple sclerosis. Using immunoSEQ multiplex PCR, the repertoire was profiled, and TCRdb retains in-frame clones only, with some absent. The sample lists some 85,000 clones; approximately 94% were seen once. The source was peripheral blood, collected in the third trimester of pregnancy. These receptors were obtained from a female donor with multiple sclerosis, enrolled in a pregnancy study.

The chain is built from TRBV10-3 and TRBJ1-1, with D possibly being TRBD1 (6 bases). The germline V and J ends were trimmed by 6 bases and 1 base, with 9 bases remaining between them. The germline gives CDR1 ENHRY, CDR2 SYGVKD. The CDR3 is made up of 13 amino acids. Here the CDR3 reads CAIRWTENTEAFF. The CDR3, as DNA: TGTGCCATCAGATGGACAGAGAACACTGAAGCTTTCTTT.

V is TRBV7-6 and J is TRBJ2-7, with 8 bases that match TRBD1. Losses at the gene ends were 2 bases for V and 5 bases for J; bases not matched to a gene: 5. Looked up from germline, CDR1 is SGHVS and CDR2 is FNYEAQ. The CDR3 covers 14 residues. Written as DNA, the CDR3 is TGTGCCAGCAGCTTAACAGGGGGTTACGACGAGCAGTACTTC. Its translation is CASSLTGGYDEQYF.

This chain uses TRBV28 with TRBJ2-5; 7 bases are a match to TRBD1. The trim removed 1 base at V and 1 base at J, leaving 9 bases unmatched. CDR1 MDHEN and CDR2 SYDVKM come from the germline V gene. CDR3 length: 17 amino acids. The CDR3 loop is CASSLLRRTGGQETQYF. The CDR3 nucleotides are TGTGCCAGCAGTTTATTAAGGAGGACAGGAGGCCAAGAGACCCAGTACTTC.

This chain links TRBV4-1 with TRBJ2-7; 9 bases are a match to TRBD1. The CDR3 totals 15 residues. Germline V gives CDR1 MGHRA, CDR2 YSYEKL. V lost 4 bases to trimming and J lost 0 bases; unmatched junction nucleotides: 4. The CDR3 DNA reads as TGCGCCAGCAGCCGGGGGACAGGGATCTCCTACGAGCAGTACTTC. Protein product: CASSRGTGISYEQYF.

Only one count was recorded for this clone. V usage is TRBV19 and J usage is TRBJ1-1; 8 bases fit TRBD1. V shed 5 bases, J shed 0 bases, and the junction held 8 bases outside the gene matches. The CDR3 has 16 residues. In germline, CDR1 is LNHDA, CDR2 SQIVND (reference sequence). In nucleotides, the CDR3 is TGTGCCAGTAGTGGCCGGACAGGGCCCATGAACACTGAAGCTTTCTTT. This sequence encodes CASSGRTGPMNTEAFF.

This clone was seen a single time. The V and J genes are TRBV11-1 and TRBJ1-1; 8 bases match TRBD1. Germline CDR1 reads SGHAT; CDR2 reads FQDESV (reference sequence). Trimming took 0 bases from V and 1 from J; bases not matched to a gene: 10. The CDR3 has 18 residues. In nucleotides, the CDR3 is TGTGCCAGCAGCTTAGCGCTAATCGTGGGACAGGCGAACACTGAAGCTTTCTTT. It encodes CASSLALIVGQANTEAFF.

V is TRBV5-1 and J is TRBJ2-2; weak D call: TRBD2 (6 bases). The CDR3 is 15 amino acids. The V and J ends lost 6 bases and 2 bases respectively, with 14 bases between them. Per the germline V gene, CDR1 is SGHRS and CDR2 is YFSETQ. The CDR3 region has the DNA TGCGCCAGCAACCACTTGGAGGGAAACACCGGGGAGCTGTTTTTT. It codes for CASNHLEGNTGELFF.

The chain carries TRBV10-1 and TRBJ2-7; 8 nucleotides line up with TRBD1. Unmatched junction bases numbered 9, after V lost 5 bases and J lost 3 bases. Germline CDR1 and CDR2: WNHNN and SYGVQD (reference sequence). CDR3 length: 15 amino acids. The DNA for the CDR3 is TGCGCCAGCAGTAAGGGGGCAGGGGGCTTCTACGAGCAGTACTTC. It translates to CASSKGAGGFYEQYF.

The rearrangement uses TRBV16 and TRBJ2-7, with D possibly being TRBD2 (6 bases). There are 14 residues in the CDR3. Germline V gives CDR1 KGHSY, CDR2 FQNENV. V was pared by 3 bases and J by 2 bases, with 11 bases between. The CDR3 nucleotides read TGTGCCAGCAGCCACGAACGGGGGACCTACGAGCAGTACTTC. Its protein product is CASSHERGTYEQYF.

The CDR3 nucleotides are TGTGCCAGCAGCAAAGGGGCCGGGGAGGGCTCCTACAATGAGCAGTTCTTC. It specifies CASSKGAGEGSYNEQFF. This chain joins TRBV21-1 and TRBJ2-1; the table's D gene call, TRBD2, was not cross checked with the DNA. TRBV21-1 has pseudogene status. The CDR3 is 17 amino acids.